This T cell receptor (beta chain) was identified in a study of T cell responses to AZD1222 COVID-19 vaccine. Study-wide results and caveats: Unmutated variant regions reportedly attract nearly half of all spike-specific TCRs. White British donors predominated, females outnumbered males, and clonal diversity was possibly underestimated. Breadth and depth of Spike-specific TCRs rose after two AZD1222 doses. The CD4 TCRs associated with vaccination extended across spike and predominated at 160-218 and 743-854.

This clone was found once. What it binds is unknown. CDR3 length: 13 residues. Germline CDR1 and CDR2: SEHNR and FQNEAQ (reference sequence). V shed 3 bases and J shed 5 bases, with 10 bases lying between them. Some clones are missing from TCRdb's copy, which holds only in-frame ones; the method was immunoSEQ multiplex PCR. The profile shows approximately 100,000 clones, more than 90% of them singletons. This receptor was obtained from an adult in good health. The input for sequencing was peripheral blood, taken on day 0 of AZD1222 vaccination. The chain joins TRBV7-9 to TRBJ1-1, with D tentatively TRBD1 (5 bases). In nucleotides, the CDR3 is TGTGCCAGCAGCTTCAGGGCGGGTACTGAAGCTTTCTTT. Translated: CASSFRAGTEAFF.